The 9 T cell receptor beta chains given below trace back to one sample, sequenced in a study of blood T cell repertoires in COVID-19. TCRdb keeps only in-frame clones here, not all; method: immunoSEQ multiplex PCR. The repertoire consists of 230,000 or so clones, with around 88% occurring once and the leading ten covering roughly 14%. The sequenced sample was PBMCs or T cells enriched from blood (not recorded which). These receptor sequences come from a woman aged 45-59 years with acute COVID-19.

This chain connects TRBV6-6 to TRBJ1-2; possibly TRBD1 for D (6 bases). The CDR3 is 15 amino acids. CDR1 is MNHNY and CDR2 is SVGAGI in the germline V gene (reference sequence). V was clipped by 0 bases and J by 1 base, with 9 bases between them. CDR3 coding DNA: TGTGCCAGCAGTTACTCAGGGGACATTAACTATGGCTACACCTTC. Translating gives CASSYSGDINYGYTF.

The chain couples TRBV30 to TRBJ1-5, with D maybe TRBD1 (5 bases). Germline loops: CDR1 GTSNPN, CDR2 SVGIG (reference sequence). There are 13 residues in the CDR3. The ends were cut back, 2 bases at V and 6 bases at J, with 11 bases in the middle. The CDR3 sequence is CAWSLQGSQPQHF. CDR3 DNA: TGTGCCTGGAGTTTGCAGGGTAGTCAGCCCCAGCATTTT.

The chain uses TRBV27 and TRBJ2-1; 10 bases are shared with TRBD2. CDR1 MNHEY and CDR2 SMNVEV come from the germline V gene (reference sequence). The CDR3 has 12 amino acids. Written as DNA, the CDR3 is TGTACTCCGACTAGCGGGTACAATGAGCAGTTCTTC. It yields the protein CTPTSGYNEQFF.

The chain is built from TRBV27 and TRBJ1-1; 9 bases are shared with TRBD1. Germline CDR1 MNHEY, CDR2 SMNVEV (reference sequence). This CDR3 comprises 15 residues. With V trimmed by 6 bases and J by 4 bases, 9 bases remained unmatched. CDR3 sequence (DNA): TGTGCCAGCAGGCAAGACAGGGGGTTCGGCACTGAAGCTTTCTTT. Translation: CASRQDRGFGTEAFF.

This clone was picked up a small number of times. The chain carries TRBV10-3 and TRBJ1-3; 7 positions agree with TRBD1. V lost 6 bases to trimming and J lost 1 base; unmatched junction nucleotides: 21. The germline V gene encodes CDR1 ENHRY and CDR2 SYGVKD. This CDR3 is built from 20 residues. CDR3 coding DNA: TGTGCCATCAGGAGGGGGGACAGTACTAGTATGCCCGTTTCTGGAAACACCATATATTTT. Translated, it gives CAIRRGDSTSMPVSGNTIYF.

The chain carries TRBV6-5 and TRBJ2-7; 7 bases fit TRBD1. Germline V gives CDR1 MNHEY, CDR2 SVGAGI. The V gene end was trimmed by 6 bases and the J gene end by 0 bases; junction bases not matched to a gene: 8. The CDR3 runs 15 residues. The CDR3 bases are TGTGCCAGCAGAATGGACAGGCCGAGCTCCTACGAGCAGTACTTC. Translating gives CASRMDRPSSYEQYF.

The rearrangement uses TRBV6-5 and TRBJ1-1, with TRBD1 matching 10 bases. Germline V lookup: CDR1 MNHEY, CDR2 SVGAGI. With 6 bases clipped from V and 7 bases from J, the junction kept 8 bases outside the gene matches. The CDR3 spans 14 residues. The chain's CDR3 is CASSRDRGRGEAFF. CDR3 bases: TGTGCCAGCAGCAGAGACAGGGGGCGCGGTGAAGCTTTCTTT.

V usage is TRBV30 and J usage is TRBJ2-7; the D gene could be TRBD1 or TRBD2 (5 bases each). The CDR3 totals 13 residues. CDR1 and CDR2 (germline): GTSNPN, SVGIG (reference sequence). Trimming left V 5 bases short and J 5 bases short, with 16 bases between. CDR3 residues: CAWGTGNTHEQYF. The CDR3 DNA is TGTGCCTGGGGGACCGGGAACACCCACGAGCAGTACTTC.

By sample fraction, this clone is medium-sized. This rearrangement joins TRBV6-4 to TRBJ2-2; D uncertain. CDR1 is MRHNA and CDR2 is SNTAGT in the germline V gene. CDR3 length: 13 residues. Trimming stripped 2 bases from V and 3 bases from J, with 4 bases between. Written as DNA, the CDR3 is TGTGCCAGCAGTGACCGGGACACCGGGGAGCTGTTTTTT. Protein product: CASSDRDTGELFF.